This T cell receptor (beta chain) derives from a study of blood T cell repertoires in COVID-19. About the study: PBMCs, B-cell-depleted T cells, or T cells were the source of the cDNA or gDNA that made up the material.

V dropped 3 bases and J dropped 4; count of bases not matched to a gene: 6. CDR1 and CDR2 from the germline V gene are MGHRA and YSYEKL. There are 15 residues in the CDR3. Clones were read by immunoSEQ multiplex PCR, and TCRdb kept only the in-frame ones, dropping some. The sample has 650,000 to 800,000 clones; around 90% are singletons. This clonotype originated in a young woman with acute or convalescent COVID-19. The genes are TRBV4-1 and TRBJ1-1; TRBD1 matches 9 bases. The material sequenced was peripheral blood. The CDR3 coding sequence is TGCGCCAGCAGCCAGGAGAAGACAGGGGGCACTGAAGCTTTCTTT. As protein: CASSQEKTGGTEAFF.